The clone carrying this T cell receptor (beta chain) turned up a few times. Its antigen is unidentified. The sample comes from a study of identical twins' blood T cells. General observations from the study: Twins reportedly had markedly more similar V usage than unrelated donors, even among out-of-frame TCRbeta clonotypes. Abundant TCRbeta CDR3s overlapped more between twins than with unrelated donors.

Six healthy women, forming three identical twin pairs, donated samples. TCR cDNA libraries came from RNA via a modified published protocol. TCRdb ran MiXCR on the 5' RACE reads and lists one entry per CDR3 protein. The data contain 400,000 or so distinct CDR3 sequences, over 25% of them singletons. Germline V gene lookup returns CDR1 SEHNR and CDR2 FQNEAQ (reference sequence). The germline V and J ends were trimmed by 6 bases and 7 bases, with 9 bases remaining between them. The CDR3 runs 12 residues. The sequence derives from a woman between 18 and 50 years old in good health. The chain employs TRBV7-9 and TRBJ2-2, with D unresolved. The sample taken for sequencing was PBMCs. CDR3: CASRIDHGELFF. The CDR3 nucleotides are TGTGCCAGCAGGATCGACCACGGGGAGCTGTTTTTT.